This TCR beta chain was identified during a study of T-cell reconstitution after alpha-beta-depleted transplantation in children. This clonotype came up many times. The antigen is not known. The trim removed 5 bases at V and 5 bases at J, leaving 9 bases unmatched. The CDR3 length is 16 residues. TCRbeta library preparation incorporated unique molecular identifiers. MiXCR was run by TCRdb on the PCR reads, yielding one entry per CDR3 protein. The table records around 130,000 distinct CDR3 sequences, about 9.9% of them present only once. Study results and caveats: TCRbeta diversity was high at day 60 in some patients (a result of surviving recipient T cells and thymic progenitors). Reportedly, alpha-beta T cells present about two months post-transplant originated from several hundred expanded clones of graft origin.

The clonotype comes from a girl under two years old who had a stem cell transplant for combined immunodeficiency, so the T cells may come from the graft donor. Sequenced material: PBMCs, mostly from graft donor cells, taken 180 days after TCRalphabeta/CD19-depleted stem cell transplant. The V and J genes are TRBV12-3 or TRBV12-4 and TRBJ2-5, with TRBD1 matching over 12 bases. The CDR3 spells CASSPVGTGGWETQYF. CDR3 nucleotide sequence: TGTGCCAGCAGTCCAGTTGGGACAGGGGGCTGGGAGACCCAGTACTTC.